These T cell receptor beta chains were read from a single sample in a study of blood T cells in healthy people across ages. TCRdb reanalysed the 5' RACE reads using MiXCR and keeps one entry per CDR3 protein. The data hold about 1 million distinct CDR3 sequences, with about 25% observed a single time. This sample also appeared in a second study, on T cells of mothers and their children.

Sequenced material: blood. The source of these receptors is a girl aged 2-15 years in good health. Both conserved end residues are part of each CDR3. Fields, in order: D gene, clone size, V gene, J gene, CDR3 protein, CDR3 DNA. A D gene is named only where the DNA matches it firmly. The size of a clone is reported for some rows only, either as once, few or many, or as a class for expanded clones.

>TRBD1|few|TRBV7-9|TRBJ1-1
CASRNTGGDTEAFF
TGTGCCAGCAGAAACACAGGGGGCGACACTGAAGCTTTCTTT
>NA|NA|TRBV28|TRBJ2-5
CASSNGPIQAETQYF
TGTGCCAGCAGTAATGGGCCAATCCAGGCGGAGACCCAGTACTTC
>TRBD2|NA|TRBV28|TRBJ2-7
CASSLGLAVFTGEQYF
TGTGCCAGCAGTTTAGGTCTAGCGGTTTTTACGGGGGAGCAGTACTTC
>TRBD1|NA|TRBV4-1|TRBJ1-4
CASRSTGAEKLFF
TGCGCCAGCAGGTCGACAGGGGCTGAAAAACTGTTTTTT
>TRBD2|few|TRBV27|TRBJ2-1
CASSFLLAGEVYLQFF
TGTGCCAGCAGTTTCCTGCTAGCGGGAGAGGTATACTTACAGTTCTTC
>NA|NA|TRBV7-8|TRBJ1-5
CASSAVNQPQHF
TGTGCCAGCAGCGCCGTTAATCAGCCCCAGCATTTT
>NA|NA|TRBV7-2|TRBJ2-3
CASSTSTTPEDTQYF
TGTGCCAGCAGCACATCTACGACGCCGGAGGATACGCAGTATTTT
>NA|NA|TRBV14|TRBJ2-1
CASSPWGRGAHEQFF
TGTGCCAGCAGTCCATGGGGACGGGGGGCTCATGAGCAGTTCTTC
>NA|few|TRBV6-6|TRBJ1-6
CASEGLNSPLHF
TGTGCCAGCGAGGGGTTAAATTCACCCCTCCACTTT
>TRBD2|NA|TRBV28|TRBJ2-7
CASSDPVGGGFDEQYF
TGTGCCAGCAGTGACCCGGTGGGGGGGGGTTTCGACGAGCAGTACTTC
>TRBD2|NA|TRBV7-6|TRBJ2-7
CASSLAGGTDEQYF
TGTGCCAGCAGCTTAGCGGGAGGGACCGACGAGCAGTACTTC
>TRBD1|NA|TRBV12-5|TRBJ2-3
CASGPGTGLSTDTQYF
TGTGCTAGTGGCCCCGGGACAGGCCTCTCCACAGATACGCAGTATTTT
>TRBD1|NA|TRBV7-9|TRBJ2-7
CASSFLISGQGGEQYF
TGTGCCAGCAGCTTTCTTATTTCGGGACAGGGAGGCGAGCAGTACTTC
>NA|few|TRBV13|TRBJ2-5
CASSSWADQEPQYF
TGTGCCAGCAGCTCCTGGGCTGACCAAGAGCCCCAGTACTTC
>NA|NA|TRBV7-9|TRBJ2-2
CASHPGPSSTGELFF
TGTGCCAGCCATCCGGGACCATCATCCACCGGGGAGCTGTTTTTT
>NA|NA|TRBV24-1|TRBJ2-1
CATSDGGRKFF
TGTGCCACCAGTGATGGGGGGCGAAAGTTCTTC
>NA|few|TRBV5-1|TRBJ1-4
CASSLGGALEEKLFF
TGCGCCAGCAGCTTGGGGGGGGCCCTGGAAGAAAAACTGTTTTTT
>NA|NA|TRBV7-6|TRBJ2-5
CASSLEGLRGPGETQYF
TGTGCCAGCAGCTTAGAAGGTTTGCGGGGGCCAGGAGAGACCCAGTACTTC
>NA|NA|TRBV7-9|TRBJ2-1
CASRGTHDEQFF
TGTGCCAGCAGAGGGACACACGATGAGCAGTTCTTC
>NA|NA|TRBV11-2|TRBJ2-5
CASRWTGEETQYF
TGTGCCAGCAGGTGGACTGGAGAAGAGACCCAGTACTTC
>NA|NA|TRBV5-6|TRBJ2-7
CASSILRQVLSYEQYF
TGTGCCAGCAGCATCCTTCGGCAGGTGCTTTCCTACGAGCAGTACTTC
>TRBD1|NA|TRBV29-1|TRBJ1-2
CSVEGDSAGYTF
TGCAGCGTTGAGGGGGACAGTGCTGGCTACACCTTC
>TRBD1|few|TRBV28|TRBJ2-7
CASSPTRQGRSEQYF
TGTGCCAGCAGCCCAACCCGACAGGGGAGGAGCGAGCAGTACTTC
>TRBD2|NA|TRBV4-1|TRBJ2-1
CASSQETSTSGSNGEQFF
TGCGCCAGCAGCCAAGAAACTTCTACTAGCGGGAGTAATGGTGAGCAGTTCTTC
>TRBD1|few|TRBV10-3|TRBJ1-2
CAISEPPAGGRTGDYGYTF
TGTGCCATCAGTGAGCCACCAGCAGGGGGCAGAACGGGTGACTATGGCTACACCTTC
>TRBD1|NA|TRBV28|TRBJ1-2
CASSSGQGLQGYTF
TGTGCCAGCAGTTCGGGACAGGGGCTACAAGGCTACACCTTC
>NA|few|TRBV28|TRBJ1-2
CASSLGGLKGYGYTF
TGTGCCAGCAGTTTAGGGGGCTTAAAGGGCTATGGCTACACCTTC
>TRBD2|few|TRBV7-2|TRBJ2-2
CASSLVLAGAVNTGELFF
TGTGCCAGCAGCTTAGTACTAGCGGGGGCCGTAAACACCGGGGAGCTGTTTTTT
>NA|NA|TRBV24-1|TRBJ2-5
CATGEQLASQETQYF
TGTGCCACCGGTGAGCAACTAGCCTCTCAAGAGACCCAGTACTTC
>NA|few|TRBV20-1|TRBJ1-1
CSAPDQGEAFF
TGCAGTGCCCCGGATCAGGGCGAAGCTTTCTTT
>TRBD2|NA|TRBV27|TRBJ2-3
CASSLGGVAGGDTQYF
TGTGCCAGCAGTTTAGGGGGGGTTGCGGGGGGAGATACGCAGTATTTT
>NA|NA|TRBV2|TRBJ1-2
CADPRTRTYGYTF
TGTGCCGATCCGAGGACCAGGACCTATGGCTACACCTTC
>NA|few|TRBV11-2|TRBJ1-2
CASSQPSAVANYGYTF
TGTGCCAGCAGCCAGCCCTCTGCCGTAGCCAACTATGGCTACACCTTC
>NA|NA|TRBV27|TRBJ2-7
CASRGNRPVGYEQYF
TGTGCCAGCAGGGGTAACAGACCTGTGGGCTACGAGCAGTACTTC
>NA|once|TRBV20-1|TRBJ2-2
CSARWGGNTGELFF
TGCAGTGCTAGGTGGGGAGGTAACACCGGGGAGCTGTTTTTT
>NA|NA|TRBV6-4|TRBJ2-2
CASSDGIANTGELFF
TGTGCCAGCAGTGATGGGATTGCTAACACCGGGGAGCTGTTTTTT
>TRBD2|few|TRBV3-1|TRBJ2-5
CASSPPSSGRKETQYF
TGTGCCAGCAGCCCTCCCTCTAGCGGGAGAAAGGAGACCCAGTACTTC
>NA|NA|TRBV6-5|TRBJ2-5
CASSYDKTQYF
TGTGCCAGCAGTTACGATAAGACCCAGTACTTC
>NA|NA|TRBV28|TRBJ1-1
CASHGEDKPTEAFF
TGTGCCAGTCACGGTGAGGACAAGCCCACTGAAGCTTTCTTT
>TRBD2|NA|TRBV19|TRBJ2-1
CASMGPSGSPNEQFF
TGTGCCAGTATGGGGCCTAGCGGGAGCCCAAATGAGCAGTTCTTC
>TRBD1|NA|TRBV6-6|TRBJ2-7
CASSYSGTGYTEQYF
TGTGCCAGCAGTTACTCCGGGACAGGGTATACCGAGCAGTACTTC
>NA|NA|TRBV20-1|TRBJ2-1
CSARDHAVRNEQFF
TGCAGTGCTAGAGATCATGCGGTTCGGAATGAGCAGTTCTTC
>NA|NA|TRBV25-1|TRBJ2-7
CASSRLGLPYEQYF
TGTGCCAGCAGTAGACTGGGACTTCCCTACGAGCAGTACTTC
>NA|few|TRBV7-9|TRBJ2-4
CASSLVEVFKNIQYF
TGTGCCAGCAGCTTAGTCGAGGTGTTCAAAAACATTCAGTACTTC
>NA|NA|TRBV20-1|TRBJ1-2
CSAHREGGYGYTF
TGCAGTGCTCACAGGGAAGGTGGCTATGGCTACACCTTC
>NA|NA|TRBV4-3|TRBJ1-1
CASSPETADSLNTEAFF
TGCGCCAGCAGCCCCGAAACTGCCGACAGCCTGAACACTGAAGCTTTCTTT